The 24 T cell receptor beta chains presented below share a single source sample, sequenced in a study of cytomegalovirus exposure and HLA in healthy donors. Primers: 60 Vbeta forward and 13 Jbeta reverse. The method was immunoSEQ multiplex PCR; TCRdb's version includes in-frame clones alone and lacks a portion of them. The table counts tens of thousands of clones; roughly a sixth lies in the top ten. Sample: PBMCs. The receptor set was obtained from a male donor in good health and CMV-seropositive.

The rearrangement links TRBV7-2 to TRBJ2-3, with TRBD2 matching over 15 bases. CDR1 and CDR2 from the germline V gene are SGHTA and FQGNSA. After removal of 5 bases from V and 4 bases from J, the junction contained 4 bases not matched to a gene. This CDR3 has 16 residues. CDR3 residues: CASSRTSGRGPDTQYF. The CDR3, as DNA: TGTGCCAGCAGCAGGACTAGCGGGAGGGGCCCAGATACGCAGTATTTT.

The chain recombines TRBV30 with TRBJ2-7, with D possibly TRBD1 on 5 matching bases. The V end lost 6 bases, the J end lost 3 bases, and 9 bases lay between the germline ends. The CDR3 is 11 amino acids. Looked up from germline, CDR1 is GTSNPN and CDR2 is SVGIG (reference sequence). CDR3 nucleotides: TGTGCCTGCGCCCAGGGCTACGAGCAGTACTTC. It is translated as CACAQGYEQYF.

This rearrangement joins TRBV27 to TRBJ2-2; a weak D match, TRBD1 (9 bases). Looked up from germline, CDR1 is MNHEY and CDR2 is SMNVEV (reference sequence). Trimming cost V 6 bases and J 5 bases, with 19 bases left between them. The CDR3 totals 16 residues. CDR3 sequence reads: CASRKTGGGGTGELFF. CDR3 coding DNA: TGTGCCAGCAGGAAAACAGGGGGCGGGGGGACCGGGGAGCTGTTTTTT.

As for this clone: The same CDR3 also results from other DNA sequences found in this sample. The CDR3 sequence: CASNSGQGVRGEKLFF. The CDR3 nucleotides are TGCGCCTCAAACTCGGGACAGGGCGTTAGGGGTGAAAAACTGTTTTTT. The rearrangement uses TRBV5-1 and TRBJ1-4; 9 nucleotides agree with TRBD1. CDR3 size: 16 residues. Looked up from germline, CDR1 is SGHRS and CDR2 is YFSETQ. Trimming took 10 bases from V and 7 from J; bases not matched to a gene: 17.

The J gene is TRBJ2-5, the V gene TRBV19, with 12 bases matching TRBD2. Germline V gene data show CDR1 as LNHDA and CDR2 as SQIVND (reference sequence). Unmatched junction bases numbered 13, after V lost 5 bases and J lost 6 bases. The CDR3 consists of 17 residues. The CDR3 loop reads CASSPPRLAGGPKTQYF. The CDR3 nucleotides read TGTGCCAGTAGTCCACCGCGGCTAGCGGGGGGGCCAAAGACCCAGTACTTC.

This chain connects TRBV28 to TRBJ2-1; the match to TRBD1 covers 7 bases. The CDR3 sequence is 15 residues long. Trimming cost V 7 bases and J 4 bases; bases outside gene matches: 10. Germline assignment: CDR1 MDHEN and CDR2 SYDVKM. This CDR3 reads CASKEGAETYNEQFF. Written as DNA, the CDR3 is TGTGCCAGCAAAGAGGGGGCGGAAACTTACAATGAGCAGTTCTTC.

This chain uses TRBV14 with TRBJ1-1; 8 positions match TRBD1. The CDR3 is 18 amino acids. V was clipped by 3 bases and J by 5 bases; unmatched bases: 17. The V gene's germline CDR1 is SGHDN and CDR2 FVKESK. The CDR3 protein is CASSQGPASRGHGTEAFF. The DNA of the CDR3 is TGTGCCAGCAGCCAGGGGCCGGCTAGCAGGGGGCATGGAACTGAAGCTTTCTTT.

In nucleotides, the CDR3 is TGTGCCAGCAGTATTAGGACAGCCCTTGGCTACACCTTC. Amino acid sequence: CASSIRTALGYTF. The rearrangement joins TRBV6-1 to TRBJ1-2; a possible D gene is TRBD1 (6 bases). Trimming shortened V by 5 bases and J by 7 bases, and 14 bases separated the two germline ends. The CDR3 has 13 amino acids. From germline, CDR1 is MNHNS and CDR2 SASEGT.

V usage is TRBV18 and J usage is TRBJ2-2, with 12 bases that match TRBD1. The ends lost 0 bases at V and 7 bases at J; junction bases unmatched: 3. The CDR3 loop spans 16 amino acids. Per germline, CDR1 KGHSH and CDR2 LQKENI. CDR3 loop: CASSPPGTGGIGELFF. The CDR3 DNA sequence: TGTGCCAGCTCACCACCGGGGACAGGGGGCATCGGGGAGCTGTTTTTT.

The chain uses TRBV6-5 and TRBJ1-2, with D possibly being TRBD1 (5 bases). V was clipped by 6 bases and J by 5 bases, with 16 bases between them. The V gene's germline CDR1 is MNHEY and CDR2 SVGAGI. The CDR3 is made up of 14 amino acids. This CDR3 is CASSRGVPLYGYTF. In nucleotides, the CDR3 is TGTGCCAGCAGCCGGGGGGTCCCCCTGTATGGCTACACCTTC.

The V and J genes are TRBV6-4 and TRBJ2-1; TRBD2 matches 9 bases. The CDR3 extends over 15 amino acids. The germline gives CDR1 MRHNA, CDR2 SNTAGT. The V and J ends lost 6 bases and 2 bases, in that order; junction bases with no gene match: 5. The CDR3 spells CASSNSGGAYNEQFF. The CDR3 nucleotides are TGTGCCAGCAGCAATAGCGGGGGTGCCTACAATGAGCAGTTCTTC.

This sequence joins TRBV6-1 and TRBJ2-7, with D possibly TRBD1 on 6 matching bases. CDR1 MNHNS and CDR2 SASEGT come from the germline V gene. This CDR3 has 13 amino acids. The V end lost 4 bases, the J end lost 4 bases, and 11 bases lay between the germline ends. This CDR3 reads CASSGQEPYEQYF. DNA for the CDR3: TGTGCCAGCAGTGGACAGGAGCCTTACGAGCAGTACTTC.

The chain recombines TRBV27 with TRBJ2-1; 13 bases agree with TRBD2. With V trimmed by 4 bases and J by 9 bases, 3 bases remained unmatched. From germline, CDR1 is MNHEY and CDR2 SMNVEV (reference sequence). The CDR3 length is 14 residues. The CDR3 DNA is TGTGCCAGCAGTTGGACTAGCGGGGGCGGTGAGCAGTTCTTC. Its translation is CASSWTSGGGEQFF.

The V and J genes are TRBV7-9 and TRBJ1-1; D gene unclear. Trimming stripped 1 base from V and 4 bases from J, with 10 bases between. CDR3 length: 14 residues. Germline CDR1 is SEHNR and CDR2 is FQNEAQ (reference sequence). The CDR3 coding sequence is TGTGCCAGCAGCTTAGGACAAATAGGCACTGAAGCTTTCTTT. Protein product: CASSLGQIGTEAFF. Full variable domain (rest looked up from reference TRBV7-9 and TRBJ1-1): DTGVSQNPRHKITKRGQNVTFRCDPISEHNRLYWYRQTLGQGPEFLTYFQNEAQLEKSRLLSDRFSAERPKGSFSTLEIQRTEQGDSAMYLCASSLGQIGTEAFFGQGTRLTVV.

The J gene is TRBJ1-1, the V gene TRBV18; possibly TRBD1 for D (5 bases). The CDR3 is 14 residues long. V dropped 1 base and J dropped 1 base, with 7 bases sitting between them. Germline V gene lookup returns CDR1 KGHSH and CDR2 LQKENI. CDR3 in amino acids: CASSPQDTNTEAFF. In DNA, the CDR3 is TGTGCCAGCTCACCACAGGACACGAACACTGAAGCTTTCTTT. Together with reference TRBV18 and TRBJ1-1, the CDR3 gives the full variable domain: NAGVMQNPRHLVRRRGQEARLRCSPMKGHSHVYWYRQLPEEGLKFMVYLQKENIIDESGMPKERFSAEFPKEGPSILRIQQVVRGDSAAYFCASSPQDTNTEAFFGQGTRLTVV.

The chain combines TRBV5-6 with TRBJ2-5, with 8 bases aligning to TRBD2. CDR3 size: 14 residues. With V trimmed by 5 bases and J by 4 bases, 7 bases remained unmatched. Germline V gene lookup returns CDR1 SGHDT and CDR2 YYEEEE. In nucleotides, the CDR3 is TGTGCCAGCAGTCGGGGGGGAGCACCAGAGACCCAGTACTTC. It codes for CASSRGGAPETQYF.

The CDR3 region is CASSQRTDSEAFF. The DNA for the CDR3 is TGTGCCAGCAGCCAACGGACAGACTCCGAAGCTTTCTTT. This chain joins TRBV14 and TRBJ1-1; a possible D gene is TRBD1 (6 bases). The V end was cut by 2 bases, the J end by 8 bases, with 12 bases between. In germline, CDR1 is SGHDN, CDR2 FVKESK. This CDR3 comprises 13 residues. Filled out from reference TRBV14 and TRBJ1-1, the complete variable domain reads EAGVTQFPSHSVIEKGQTVTLRCDPISGHDNLYWYRRVMGKEIKFLLHFVKESKQDESGMPNNRFLAERTGGTYSTLKVQPAELEDSGVYFCASSQRTDSEAFFGQGTRLTVV.

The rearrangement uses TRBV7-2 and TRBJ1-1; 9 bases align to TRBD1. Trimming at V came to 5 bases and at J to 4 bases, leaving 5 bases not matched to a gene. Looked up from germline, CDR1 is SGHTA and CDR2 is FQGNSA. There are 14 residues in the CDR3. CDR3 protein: CASSTGQGGTEAFF. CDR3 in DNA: TGTGCCAGCAGCACGGGACAGGGAGGCACTGAAGCTTTCTTT. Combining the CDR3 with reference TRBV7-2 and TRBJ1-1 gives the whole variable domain GAGVSQSPSNKVTEKGKDVELRCDPISGHTALYWYRQSLGQGLEFLIYFQGNSAPDKSGLPSDRFSAERTGGSVSTLTIQRTQQEDSAVYLCASSTGQGGTEAFFGQGTRLTVV.

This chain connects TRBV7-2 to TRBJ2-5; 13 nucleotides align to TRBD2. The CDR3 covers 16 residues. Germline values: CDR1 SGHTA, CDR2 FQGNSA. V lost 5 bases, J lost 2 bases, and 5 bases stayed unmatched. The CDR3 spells CASSTGTSGVQETQYF. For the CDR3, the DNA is TGTGCCAGCAGCACCGGGACTAGCGGGGTACAAGAGACCCAGTACTTC.

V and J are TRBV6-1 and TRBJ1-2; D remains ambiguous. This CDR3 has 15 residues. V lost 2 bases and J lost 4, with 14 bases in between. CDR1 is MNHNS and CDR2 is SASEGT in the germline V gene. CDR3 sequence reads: CASSESVSGSYGYTF. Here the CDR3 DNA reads TGTGCCAGCAGTGAATCCGTTAGCGGTAGCTATGGCTACACCTTC.

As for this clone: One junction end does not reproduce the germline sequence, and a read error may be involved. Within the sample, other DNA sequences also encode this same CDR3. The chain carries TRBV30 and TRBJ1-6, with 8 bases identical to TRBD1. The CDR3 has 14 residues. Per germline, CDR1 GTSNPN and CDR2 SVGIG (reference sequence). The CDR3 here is CAWSVLTGESPLHF. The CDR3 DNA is TGTGCCTGGAGTGTACTGACAGGGGAATCACCCCTACACTTT.

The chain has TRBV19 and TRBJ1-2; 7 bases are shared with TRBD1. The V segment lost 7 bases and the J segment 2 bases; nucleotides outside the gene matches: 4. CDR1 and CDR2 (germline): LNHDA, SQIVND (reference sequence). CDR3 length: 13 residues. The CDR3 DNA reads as TGTGCCAGTACCGGGACAGTCAACTATGGCTACACCTTC. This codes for CASTGTVNYGYTF. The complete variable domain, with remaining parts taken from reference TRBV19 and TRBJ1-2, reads DGGITQSPKYLFRKEGQNVTLSCEQNLNHDAMYWYRQDPGQGLRLIYYSQIVNDFQKGDIAEGYSVSREKKESFPLTVTSAQKNPTAFYLCASTGTVNYGYTFGSGTRLTVV.

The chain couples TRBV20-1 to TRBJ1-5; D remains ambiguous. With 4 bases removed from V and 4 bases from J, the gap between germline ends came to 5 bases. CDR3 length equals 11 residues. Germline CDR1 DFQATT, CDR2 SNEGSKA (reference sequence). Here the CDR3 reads CSATGNQPQHF. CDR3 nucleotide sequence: TGCAGTGCTACGGGGAATCAGCCCCAGCATTTT.

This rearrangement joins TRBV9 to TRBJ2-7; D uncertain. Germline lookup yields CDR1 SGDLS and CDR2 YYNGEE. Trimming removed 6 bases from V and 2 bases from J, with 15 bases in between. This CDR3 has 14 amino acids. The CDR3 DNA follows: TGTGCCAGCACGACTCACGGATCGGCCTACGAGCAGTACTTC. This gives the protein CASTTHGSAYEQYF.